The next 13 T cell receptor beta chains were all read from a single sample in a study of monozygotic twins with inflammatory bowel disease. TCRdb reanalyzed the 5' RACE reads and collapses them to one entry per CDR3 protein, without DNA. Its table lists more than 300,000 distinct CDR3 sequences. Sequencing used blood. The receptors stem from a human donor with ulcerative colitis or Crohn's disease, or a healthy co-twin of an affected twin (not recorded which).

The chain has TRBV5-6 and TRBJ2-1; as DNA is missing, the TRBD1 call by TCRdb cannot be tested. The V gene's germline CDR1 is SGHDT and CDR2 YYEEEE. The CDR3 contains 15 residues. The CDR3 region is CASSLTGFTYNEQFF.

The J gene is TRBJ1-1, the V gene TRBV5-1; the TCRdb call, TRBD1, lacks DNA for checking. Germline values: CDR1 SGHRS, CDR2 YFSETQ. CDR3 length: 16 residues. The CDR3 reads CASSTGQANMNTEAFF.

The V call is TRBV25-1, the J call TRBJ2-2; TCRdb names TRBD2, which stays unverified in the absence of DNA. The CDR3 totals 14 residues. CDR1 and CDR2 from the germline V gene are MGHDK and SYGVNS. The CDR3 protein is CASRAGLATGELFF.

The V gene is TRBV29-1, the J gene TRBJ2-5; TCRdb calls TRBD1, which cannot be checked without DNA. This CDR3 is built from 13 residues. Germline V lookup: CDR1 SQVTM, CDR2 ANQGSEA. CDR3 sequence reads: CSVNRGRGETQYF.

This chain joins TRBV20-1 and TRBJ2-1. The CDR3 consists of 15 residues. CDR1 is DFQATT, CDR2 SNEGSKA, per germline (reference sequence). Here the CDR3 reads CSARESRLSYNEQFF.

The V call is TRBV5-1, the J call TRBJ2-7; the D gene TCRdb calls, TRBD2, cannot be checked with no DNA. The CDR3 consists of 16 residues. CDR1 is SGHRS, CDR2 YFSETQ, per germline. The CDR3 spells CASSAVAGTATYEQYF. Filled out from reference TRBV5-1 and TRBJ2-7, the complete variable domain reads KAGVTQTPRYLIKTRGQQVTLSCSPISGHRSVSWYQQTPGQGLQFLFEYFSETQRNKGNFPGRFSGRQFSNSRSEMNVSTLELGDSALYLCASSAVAGTATYEQYFGPGTRLTVT.

This chain joins TRBV11-3 and TRBJ2-1. The CDR3 contains 15 residues. Germline assignment: CDR1 SGHNT and CDR2 YENEEA. The CDR3 sequence is CASSPQVAGYHEQFF. Combining the CDR3 with reference TRBV11-3 and TRBJ2-1 gives the whole variable domain EAGVVQSPRYKIIEKKQPVAFWCNPISGHNTLYWYLQNLGQGPELLIRYENEEAVDDSQLPKDRFSAERLKGVDSTLKIQPAELGDSAVYLCASSPQVAGYHEQFFGPGTRLTVL.

The CDR3 loop reads CASSRLIVQAGNSNEQFF. The chain recombines TRBV11-1 with TRBJ2-1; the D gene TCRdb calls, TRBD1, cannot be checked with no DNA. The CDR3 totals 18 residues. Per germline, CDR1 SGHAT and CDR2 FQDESV (reference sequence).

The CDR3 protein is CASSWQGQGNTGELFF. The V call is TRBV12-3 or TRBV12-4, the J call TRBJ2-2; lacking DNA, the TRBD1 call made by TCRdb goes unchecked. This CDR3 is 16 amino acids long.

V usage is TRBV7-3 and J usage is TRBJ2-2. The CDR3 contains 14 residues. CDR1 is SGHTA, CDR2 FQGTGA, per germline. The CDR3: CASSFTQNTGELFF.

The chain recombines TRBV2 with TRBJ2-1; no DNA is available, so the TRBD1 call from TCRdb remains unchecked. The CDR3 consists of 14 residues. Germline V gene sequence: CDR1 SNHLY, CDR2 FYNNEI. The CDR3 is CASKRDVFANEQFF.

The V gene is TRBV29-1, the J gene TRBJ2-3; TCRdb picks TRBD2, but there is no DNA to check that call. CDR1 SQVTM and CDR2 ANQGSEA come from the germline V gene. The length of the CDR3 is 16 residues. The CDR3 region is CSVEDGPSGDSDTQYF.

The chain couples TRBV5-1 to TRBJ2-6; TCRdb lists TRBD1, though no DNA is available to test this call. The germline V gene encodes CDR1 SGHRS and CDR2 YFSETQ. This CDR3 comprises 20 residues. The CDR3 is CASSLVPTGGGFSGANVLTF. Full variable domain (remainder filled in from reference TRBV5-1 and TRBJ2-6): KAGVTQTPRYLIKTRGQQVTLSCSPISGHRSVSWYQQTPGQGLQFLFEYFSETQRNKGNFPGRFSGRQFSNSRSEMNVSTLELGDSALYLCASSLVPTGGGFSGANVLTFGAGSRLTVL.